A single sample gave rise to the 29 T cell receptor beta chains below, sequenced in a study of blood T cells in healthy people across ages. The second PCR ran roughly 6 to 12 cycles with a sample-barcoded 5' primer and J-beta primers. Each CDR3 protein is one row after TCRdb ran MiXCR on the 5' RACE reads. The table records over 1,300,000 distinct CDR3 sequences, roughly 60% of them present only once. Specimen: blood. The receptors originated from a man between 18 and 29 years old in good health.

The chain combines TRBV27 with TRBJ2-4; no definite D call. The J call may be faulty, since TRBJ2-7 better matches the DNA end. Germline CDR1 and CDR2: MNHEY and SMNVEV (reference sequence). The CDR3 totals 20 residues. The CDR3 reads CASSTNRVSLIGPSFNEQYF. In DNA, the CDR3 is TGTGCCAGCAGTACGAATCGGGTCTCGCTAATAGGACCGAGCTTCAACGAGCAGTACTTC.

This chain links TRBV29-1 with TRBJ2-7; 7 bases match TRBD1. The J call is in doubt because the DNA end fits TRBJ2-5 better. This CDR3 contains 16 residues. Germline V gene data show CDR1 as SQVTM and CDR2 as ANQGSEA. CDR3 in amino acids: CSVEDGAGGREETQYF. Written as DNA, the CDR3 is TGCAGCGTTGAAGATGGGGCAGGGGGTCGGGAAGAGACCCAGTACTTC.

This clonotype was recorded a few times. The chain is built from TRBV5-1 and TRBJ1-5; possibly TRBD1 for D (5 bases). This CDR3 comprises 13 residues. V lost 0 bases to trimming and J lost 9 bases, with 10 bases between them. CDR1 is SGHRS and CDR2 is YFSETQ in the germline V gene. The CDR3 protein is CASSLDQGRPQHF. CDR3 nucleotides: TGCGCCAGCAGCTTGGATCAGGGTAGGCCCCAGCATTTT.

This clonotype was seen more than once but under ten times. V is TRBV6-6 and J is TRBJ2-7, with D possibly matching TRBD2 (5 bases). The CDR3 spans 14 residues. Deletions cut 2 bases from V and 3 bases from J, with 11 bases between. Germline V gene data show CDR1 as MNHNY and CDR2 as SVGAGI (reference sequence). CDR3 loop: CASSYPGEGYEQYF. Here the CDR3 DNA reads TGTGCCAGCAGTTACCCCGGAGAGGGCTACGAGCAGTACTTC.

The CDR3 loop is CSVETGQVLLDGYTF. The CDR3 nucleotides read TGCAGCGTTGAAACCGGACAGGTACTCCTTGATGGCTACACCTTC. V usage is TRBV29-1 and J usage is TRBJ1-2; 7 nucleotides line up with TRBD1. V lost 2 bases and J lost 6; bases outside the gene matches: 12. CDR1 is SQVTM, CDR2 ANQGSEA, per germline. The CDR3 spans 15 residues. The complete variable domain, with remaining parts taken from reference TRBV29-1 and TRBJ1-2, reads SAVISQKPSRDICQRGTSLTIQCQVDSQVTMMFWYRQQPGQSLTLIATANQGSEATYESGFVIDKFPISRPNLTFSTLTVSNMSPEDSSIYLCSVETGQVLLDGYTFGSGTRLTVV.

This clonotype showed up just a few times. The J gene is TRBJ2-7, the V gene TRBV20-1; D might be TRBD1 or TRBD2, each matching 5 bases. Trimming took off 4 bases at V and 0 bases at J, with 10 bases between the two ends. Germline CDR1 is DFQATT and CDR2 is SNEGSKA (reference sequence). This CDR3 is 13 amino acids long. The CDR3 coding sequence is TGCAGTGCTACCGGGACGGACTCCTACGAGCAGTACTTC. Translation: CSATGTDSYEQYF.

The rearrangement uses TRBV12-3 or TRBV12-4 and TRBJ1-2; D gene unclear. The CDR3 has 15 amino acids. Trimming removed 5 bases at V and 6 bases at J, with 19 bases between. The CDR3 nucleotides are TGTGCCAGCAGTCCCGTTGGGCAATCCGGGGATGGCTACACCTTC. Its translation is CASSPVGQSGDGYTF.

This clonotype was observed once. The V and J genes are TRBV2 and TRBJ2-1, with D perhaps matching TRBD2 (5 bases). Trimming removed 2 bases at V and 7 bases at J, with 9 bases between. CDR1 and CDR2 (germline): SNHLY, FYNNEI. The CDR3 has 13 amino acids. The CDR3 DNA reads as TGTGCCAGCAGTGAACTTAGAGGGAATGAGCAGTTCTTC. Translation gives CASSELRGNEQFF.

This clonotype has just a few counts. The chain is built from TRBV4-1 and TRBJ2-5, with 11 bases lining up with TRBD1. The end of the DNA is better explained by TRBJ2-7, so the J call may be wrong. Germline CDR1 MGHRA, CDR2 YSYEKL. The CDR3 loop spans 15 amino acids. The CDR3, as DNA: TGCGCCAGCAGCTCCTTCGGACAGGGGGCGTACGAGCAGTACTTC. Protein: CASSSFGQGAYEQYF.

The J gene is TRBJ1-5, the V gene TRBV20-1; D gene unclear. V lost 3 bases and J 6 bases, leaving 15 bases between the germline ends. Germline V lookup: CDR1 DFQATT, CDR2 SNEGSKA (reference sequence). CDR3 size: 14 residues. The CDR3: CSARQPWGGQPQHF. The CDR3, as DNA: TGCAGTGCTAGGCAACCTTGGGGAGGTCAGCCCCAGCATTTT.

This clonotype has more than one count but fewer than ten. The chain joins TRBV20-1 to TRBJ2-5, with D tentatively TRBD1 (5 bases). The CDR3 loop spans 10 amino acids. Germline lookup yields CDR1 DFQATT and CDR2 SNEGSKA (reference sequence). The CDR3 coding sequence is TGCAGCCAGGGAACGGAGACCCAGTACTTC. As protein: CSQGTETQYF.

This clonotype was counted only a few times. V usage is TRBV29-1 and J usage is TRBJ2-7; 8 bases map to TRBD2. From germline, CDR1 is SQVTM and CDR2 ANQGSEA. This CDR3 comprises 16 residues. V shed 4 bases, J shed 0 bases, and the junction held 11 bases outside the gene matches. CDR3 sequence (DNA): TGCAGCGTTGGGCTAGTGAGCGGGGGATCCTCCTACGAGCAGTACTTC. This sequence encodes CSVGLVSGGSSYEQYF.

This chain links TRBV29-1 with TRBJ2-7; possibly TRBD1 for D (6 bases). In germline, CDR1 is SQVTM, CDR2 ANQGSEA. CDR3 length: 12 residues. V gave up 4 bases and J gave up 3 bases, with 10 bases separating them. This chain's CDR3 is CSVATGGYEQYF. The CDR3, as DNA: TGCAGCGTTGCGACAGGTGGCTACGAGCAGTACTTC.

The rearrangement uses TRBV4-1 and TRBJ2-7, with 11 bases identical to TRBD2. The germline gives CDR1 MGHRA, CDR2 YSYEKL. J was trimmed by 4 bases and V by 5 bases; bases with no gene match: 7. CDR3 length: 15 amino acids. The CDR3 loop reads CASSRTTSGAYEQYF. CDR3 in DNA: TGCGCCAGCAGCAGAACGACTAGCGGGGCTTACGAGCAGTACTTC.

This chain joins TRBV20-1 and TRBJ2-1, with D tentatively TRBD2 (6 bases). The CDR3 consists of 15 residues. Germline V gene lookup returns CDR1 DFQATT and CDR2 SNEGSKA (reference sequence). With 5 bases removed from V and 0 bases from J, the gap between germline ends came to 14 bases. The CDR3 nucleotides read TGCAGTGCTTCACAAACCGGGGGCTCCTACAATGAGCAGTTCTTC. This codes for CSASQTGGSYNEQFF.

Concerning this clonotype itself: A read error may produce the germline difference seen at one junction end. The J gene is TRBJ2-2, the V gene TRBV4-3, with TRBD2 as a possible D gene (5 bases). Germline values: CDR1 LGHNA, CDR2 YSLEER. This CDR3 is 14 amino acids long. CDR3 bases: TGCACCAGCAGCCAAGATAGTACGACCGGGGAGTTGTTTTTT. Translating it yields CTSSQDSTTGELFF.

The V gene is TRBV12-3 or TRBV12-4, the J gene TRBJ2-7; D unclear. Trimming cost V 5 bases and J 6 bases, with 8 bases left between them. This CDR3 is built from 11 residues. The CDR3 DNA is TGTGCCAGCAGTAGAACAAGCGAGCAGTACTTC. It translates to CASSRTSEQYF.

This clonotype has more than one count but fewer than ten. The chain employs TRBV7-2 and TRBJ2-4; D not certain. The V end was cut by 5 bases, the J end by 8 bases, with 13 bases between. Per the germline V gene, CDR1 is SGHTA and CDR2 is FQGNSA. The CDR3 sequence is 13 residues long. The CDR3 loop is CASSPILDYIQYF. The CDR3 region has the DNA TGTGCCAGCAGCCCAATTTTGGATTACATTCAGTACTTC.

V and J are TRBV11-2 and TRBJ2-1; possible D gene TRBD1, 5 bases. Germline assignment: CDR1 SGHAT and CDR2 FQNNGV. This CDR3 contains 17 residues. Trimming took 5 bases from V and 1 from J, leaving 18 bases between them. The CDR3 spells CASSQRTKPESYNEQFF. The CDR3 DNA sequence: TGTGCCAGCAGCCAAAGGACAAAGCCCGAGTCCTACAATGAGCAGTTCTTC. Looking up the rest from reference TRBV11-2 and TRBJ2-1 gives the full variable domain: EAGVAQSPRYKIIEKRQSVAFWCNPISGHATLYWYQQILGQGPKLLIQFQNNGVVDDSQLPKDRFSAERLKGVDSTLKIQPAKLEDSAVYLCASSQRTKPESYNEQFFGPGTRLTVL.

The chain is built from TRBV11-2 and TRBJ2-5, with a weak D call TRBD1 (5 bases). This CDR3 has 14 residues. Germline V lookup: CDR1 SGHAT, CDR2 FQNNGV. V shed 5 bases and J shed 11 bases, with 21 bases lying between them. CDR3 sequence reads: CASSPVRGYNEQYF. CDR3 DNA: TGTGCCAGCAGCCCGGTTAGGGGCTACAATGAGCAGTACTTC.

V is TRBV6-4 and J is TRBJ2-3, with 8 bases aligning to TRBD2. The CDR3 covers 17 residues. V dropped 0 bases and J dropped 4; count of bases not matched to a gene: 9. CDR1 is MRHNA, CDR2 SNTAGT, per germline. The CDR3 loop reads CASSDSASGLSPDTQYF. CDR3 coding DNA: TGTGCCAGCAGTGACTCGGCTAGCGGGTTGAGCCCAGATACGCAGTATTTT.

The rearrangement joins TRBV15 to TRBJ2-7, with D hard to call. Germline V gene lookup returns CDR1 LNHNV and CDR2 YYDKDF (reference sequence). CDR3 size: 14 residues. The V and J ends lost 8 bases and 1 base respectively, with 15 bases between them. The CDR3 nucleotides read TGTGCCACCCGCCGAATTGGAGCTTCCTACGAGCAGTACTTC. Its translation: CATRRIGASYEQYF.

The V and J genes are TRBV12-3 or TRBV12-4 and TRBJ2-7, with D perhaps given as TRBD1 or TRBD2 (5 bases each). This CDR3 contains 13 residues. The V end lost 7 bases, the J end lost 7 bases, and 17 bases lay between the germline ends. Here the CDR3 reads CASIEQDLGEQYF. Here the CDR3 DNA reads TGTGCCAGCATCGAACAGGACTTGGGGGAGCAGTACTTC.

The chain uses TRBV6-1 and TRBJ2-3; 7 positions match TRBD1. The CDR3 spans 16 residues. Germline V CDR1 and CDR2: MNHNS, SASEGT. Unmatched junction bases numbered 11, after V lost 6 bases and J lost 2 bases. CDR3 region: CASRRYRDSFTDTQYF. CDR3 DNA: TGTGCCAGCAGACGTTATCGGGACAGCTTCACAGATACGCAGTATTTT.

V is TRBV20-1 and J is TRBJ2-7; TRBD2 agrees at 13 bases. The CDR3 length is 15 residues. V was clipped by 3 bases and J by 0 bases; unmatched bases: 2. Germline assignment: CDR1 DFQATT and CDR2 SNEGSKA (reference sequence). The CDR3 protein is CSARTSGGSSYEQYF. DNA for the CDR3: TGCAGTGCTAGGACTAGCGGGGGGAGCTCCTACGAGCAGTACTTC.

The rearrangement links TRBV20-1 to TRBJ2-7; D gene unclear. Germline CDR1 is DFQATT and CDR2 is SNEGSKA (reference sequence). CDR3 length: 14 residues. Trimming took off 2 bases at V and 4 bases at J, with 15 bases between the two ends. CDR3 sequence reads: CSARRREGSYEQYF. Here the CDR3 DNA reads TGCAGTGCTAGAAGGCGAGAAGGCTCGTACGAGCAGTACTTC.

This clonotype was recorded only once. V gene TRBV12-3 or TRBV12-4 combines with J gene TRBJ2-5, with D perhaps TRBD1 (5 bases). The J call is doubtful: the DNA matches TRBJ2-7 better. CDR3 length: 15 amino acids. The CDR3 loop is CASSLGGRAAYEQYF. CDR3 nucleotide sequence: TGTGCCAGCAGTTTAGGAGGCAGGGCGGCTTACGAGCAGTACTTC.

The rearrangement joins TRBV3-1 to TRBJ1-2, with TRBD1 matching 9 bases. CDR1 and CDR2 (germline): LGHDT, YNNKEL (reference sequence). The trim removed 6 bases at V and 8 bases at J, leaving 13 bases unmatched. The CDR3 has 15 amino acids. The CDR3 DNA reads as TGTGCCAGCAGGTACTCGGACAGGGGATATGGGGGCTACACCTTC. Protein sequence: CASRYSDRGYGGYTF.

On this clonotype: Its ends do not fully match the called genes, so a read error is possible. The CDR3: CASSLARLAGQTRTDTQYF. CDR3 nucleotide sequence: TGTGCCAGCAGCCTAGCTCGACTAGCGGGACAAACCCGCACAGATACGCAGTATTTT. The chain recombines TRBV7-9 with TRBJ2-3; 11 nucleotides match TRBD2. This CDR3 is built from 19 residues. Per the germline V gene, CDR1 is SEHNR and CDR2 is FQNEAQ (reference sequence). Complete variable domain (other parts from reference TRBV7-9 and TRBJ2-3): DTGVSQNPRHKITKRGQNVTFRCDPISEHNRLYWYRQTLGQGPEFLTYFQNEAQLEKSRLLSDRFSAERPKGSFSTLEIQRTEQGDSAMYLCASSLARLAGQTRTDTQYFGPGTRLTVL.